The clone carrying this TCR beta chain was detected once. Sequencing was performed with immunoSEQ multiplex PCR; in TCRdb, only in-frame clones are kept and a portion is missing. The sample lists fewer than 2,000 clones; roughly 80% were seen once. The data belong to a study of sequential checkpoint blockade in melanoma. Study background: Randomization was 1:1 between first-line nivolumab→ipilimumab and ipilimumab→nivolumab.

As to treatment: randomized to nivolumab then ipilimumab (arm A) or the reverse (arm B). PBMC sorting kept live CD3+CD8+ cells without CD19 or CD56. CDR1 is GTSNPN, CDR2 SVGIG, per germline (reference sequence). Trimming pared 3 bases from V and 3 bases from J, leaving 15 bases between. The CDR3 has 14 amino acids. The chain joins TRBV30 to TRBJ2-7; D is uncertain. The sequenced sample was CD8+ T cells sorted from blood (inferred from file names), obtained from a patient given nivolumab and ipilimumab in sequence. This clonotype was sampled from a human donor with melanoma. Written as DNA, the CDR3 is TGTGCCTGGAGCGCCCGGAAGACTCTCTACGAGCAGTACTTC. Protein product: CAWSARKTLYEQYF.